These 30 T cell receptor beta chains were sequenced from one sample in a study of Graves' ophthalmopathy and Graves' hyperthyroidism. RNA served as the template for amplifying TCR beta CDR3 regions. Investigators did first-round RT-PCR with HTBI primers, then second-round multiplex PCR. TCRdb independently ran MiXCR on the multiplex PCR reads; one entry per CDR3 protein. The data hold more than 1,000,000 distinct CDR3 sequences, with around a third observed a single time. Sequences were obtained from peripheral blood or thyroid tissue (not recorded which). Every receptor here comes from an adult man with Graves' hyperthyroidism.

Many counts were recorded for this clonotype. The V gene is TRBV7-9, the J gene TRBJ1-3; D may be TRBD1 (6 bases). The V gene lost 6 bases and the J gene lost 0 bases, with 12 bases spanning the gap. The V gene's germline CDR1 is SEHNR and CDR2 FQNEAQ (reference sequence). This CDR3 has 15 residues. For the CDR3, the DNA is TGTGCCAGCAGGTTGAGGGGGAGCTCTGGAAACACCATATATTTT. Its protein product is CASRLRGSSGNTIYF.

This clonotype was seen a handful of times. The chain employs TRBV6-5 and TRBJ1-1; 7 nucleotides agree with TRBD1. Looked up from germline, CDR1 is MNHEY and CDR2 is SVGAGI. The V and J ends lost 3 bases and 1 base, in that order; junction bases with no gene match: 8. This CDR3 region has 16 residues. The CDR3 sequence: CASSYTKEGANTEAFF. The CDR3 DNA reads TGTGCCAGCAGTTATACCAAAGAGGGGGCGAACACTGAAGCTTTCTTT.

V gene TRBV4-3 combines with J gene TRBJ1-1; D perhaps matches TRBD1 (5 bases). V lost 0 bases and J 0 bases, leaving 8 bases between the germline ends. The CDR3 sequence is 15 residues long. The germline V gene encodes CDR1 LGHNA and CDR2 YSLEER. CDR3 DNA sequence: TGCGCCAGCAGCCAAGATCGACAGCTGAACACTGAAGCTTTCTTT. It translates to CASSQDRQLNTEAFF.

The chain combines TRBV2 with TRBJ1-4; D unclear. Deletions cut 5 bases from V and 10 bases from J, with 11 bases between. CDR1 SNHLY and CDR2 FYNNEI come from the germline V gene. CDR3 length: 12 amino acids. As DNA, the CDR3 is TGTGCCAGCAGTTTCAGAAGCGGAAAACTGTTTTTT. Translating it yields CASSFRSGKLFF.

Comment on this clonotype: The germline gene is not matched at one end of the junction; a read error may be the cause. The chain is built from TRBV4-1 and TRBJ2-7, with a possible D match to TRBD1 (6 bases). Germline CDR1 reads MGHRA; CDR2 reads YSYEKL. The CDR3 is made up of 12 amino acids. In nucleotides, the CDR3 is TGCGTCAGCAGCCCACAGGGTTGGGAGCAGTACTTC. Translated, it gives CVSSPQGWEQYF.

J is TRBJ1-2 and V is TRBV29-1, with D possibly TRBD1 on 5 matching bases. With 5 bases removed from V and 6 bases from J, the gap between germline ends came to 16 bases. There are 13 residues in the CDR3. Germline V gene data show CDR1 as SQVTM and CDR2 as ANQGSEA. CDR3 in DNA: TGCAGCGTTTTGGGTACAGGTTTACATGGCTACACCTTC. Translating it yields CSVLGTGLHGYTF.

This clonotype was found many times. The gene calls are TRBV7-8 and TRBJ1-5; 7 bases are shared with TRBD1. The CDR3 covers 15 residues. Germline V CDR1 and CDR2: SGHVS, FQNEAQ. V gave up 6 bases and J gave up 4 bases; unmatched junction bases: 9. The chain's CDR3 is CASRTGDRANQPQHF. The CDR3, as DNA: TGTGCCAGCAGGACGGGGGACAGAGCAAATCAGCCCCAGCATTTT.

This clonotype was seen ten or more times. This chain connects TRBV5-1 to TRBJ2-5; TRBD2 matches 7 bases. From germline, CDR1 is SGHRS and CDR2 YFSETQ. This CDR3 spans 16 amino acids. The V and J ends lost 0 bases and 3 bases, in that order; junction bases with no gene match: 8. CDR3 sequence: CASSLVAGDPEETQYF. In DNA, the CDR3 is TGCGCCAGCAGCTTGGTCGCGGGAGATCCCGAAGAGACCCAGTACTTC.

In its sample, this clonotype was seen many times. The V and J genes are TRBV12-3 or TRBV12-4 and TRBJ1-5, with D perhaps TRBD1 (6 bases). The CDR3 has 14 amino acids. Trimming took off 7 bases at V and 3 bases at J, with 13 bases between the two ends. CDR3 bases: TGTGCCAGCAACGGGCAGGGGCACAATCAGCCCCAGCATTTT. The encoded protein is CASNGQGHNQPQHF.

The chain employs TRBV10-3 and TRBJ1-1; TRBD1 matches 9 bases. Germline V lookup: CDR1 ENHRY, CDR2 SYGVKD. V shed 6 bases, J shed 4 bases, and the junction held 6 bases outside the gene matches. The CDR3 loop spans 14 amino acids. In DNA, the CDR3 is TGTGCCATCAGGGGGGACAGGGAGGGCACTGAAGCTTTCTTT. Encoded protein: CAIRGDREGTEAFF.

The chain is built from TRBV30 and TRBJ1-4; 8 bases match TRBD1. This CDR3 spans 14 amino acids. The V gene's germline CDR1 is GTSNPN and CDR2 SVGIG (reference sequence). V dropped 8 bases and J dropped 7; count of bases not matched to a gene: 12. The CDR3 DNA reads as TGTGCCCTAAGCCGTGGACAGGGAGGTGAAAAACTGTTTTTT. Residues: CALSRGQGGEKLFF.

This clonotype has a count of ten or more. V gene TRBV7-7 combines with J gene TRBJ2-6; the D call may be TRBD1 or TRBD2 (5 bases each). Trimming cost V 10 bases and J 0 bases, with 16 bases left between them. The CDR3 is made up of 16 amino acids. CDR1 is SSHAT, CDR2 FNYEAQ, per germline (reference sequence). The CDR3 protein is CATHPGANSGANVLTF. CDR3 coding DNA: TGTGCCACCCATCCCGGGGCCAACTCTGGGGCCAACGTCCTGACTTTC.

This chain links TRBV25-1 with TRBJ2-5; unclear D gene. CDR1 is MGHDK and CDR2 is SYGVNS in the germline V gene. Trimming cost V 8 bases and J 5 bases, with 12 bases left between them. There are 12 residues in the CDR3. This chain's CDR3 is CASGSSPETQYF. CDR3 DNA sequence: TGTGCCAGCGGGTCGTCTCCGGAGACCCAGTACTTC.

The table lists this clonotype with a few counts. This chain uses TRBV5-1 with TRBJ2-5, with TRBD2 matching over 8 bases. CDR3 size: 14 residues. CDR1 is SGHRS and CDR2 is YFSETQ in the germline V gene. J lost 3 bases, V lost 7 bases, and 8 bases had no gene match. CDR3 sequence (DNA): TGCGCCAGCTCTGATGGTAGCGGGAAAGAGACCCAGTACTTC. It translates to CASSDGSGKETQYF.

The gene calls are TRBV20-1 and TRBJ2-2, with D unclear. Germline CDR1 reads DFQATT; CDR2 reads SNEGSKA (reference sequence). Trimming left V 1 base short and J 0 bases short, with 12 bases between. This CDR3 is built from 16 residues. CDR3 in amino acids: CSARAGAYANTGELFF. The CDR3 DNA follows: TGCAGTGCTAGAGCCGGCGCGTACGCGAACACCGGGGAGCTGTTTTTT.

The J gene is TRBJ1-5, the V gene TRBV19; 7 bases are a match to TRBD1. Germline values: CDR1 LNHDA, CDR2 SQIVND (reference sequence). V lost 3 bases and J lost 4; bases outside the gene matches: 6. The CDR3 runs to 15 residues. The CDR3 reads CASSMATGANQPQHF. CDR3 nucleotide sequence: TGTGCCAGTAGTATGGCCACAGGGGCTAATCAGCCCCAGCATTTT.

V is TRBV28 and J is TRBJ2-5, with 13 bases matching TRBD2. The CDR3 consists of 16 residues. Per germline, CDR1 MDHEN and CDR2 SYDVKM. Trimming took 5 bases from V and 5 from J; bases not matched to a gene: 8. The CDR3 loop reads CASSGGTSGKTETQYF. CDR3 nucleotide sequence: TGTGCCAGCAGTGGGGGGACTAGCGGGAAAACGGAGACCCAGTACTTC.

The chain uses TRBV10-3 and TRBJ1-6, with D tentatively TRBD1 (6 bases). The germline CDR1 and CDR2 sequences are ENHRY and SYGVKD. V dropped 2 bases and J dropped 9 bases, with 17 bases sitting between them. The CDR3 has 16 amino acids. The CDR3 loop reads CAISERPGQGTSPLHF. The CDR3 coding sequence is TGTGCCATCAGTGAGAGACCGGGCCAGGGGACTTCACCCCTCCACTTT.

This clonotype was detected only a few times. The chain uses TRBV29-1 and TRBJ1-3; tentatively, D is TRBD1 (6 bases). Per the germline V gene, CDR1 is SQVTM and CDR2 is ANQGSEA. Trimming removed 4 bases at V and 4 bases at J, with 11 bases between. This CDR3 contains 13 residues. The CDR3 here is CSVADRSGNTIYF. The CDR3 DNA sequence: TGCAGCGTTGCGGACAGATCAGGAAACACCATATATTTT.

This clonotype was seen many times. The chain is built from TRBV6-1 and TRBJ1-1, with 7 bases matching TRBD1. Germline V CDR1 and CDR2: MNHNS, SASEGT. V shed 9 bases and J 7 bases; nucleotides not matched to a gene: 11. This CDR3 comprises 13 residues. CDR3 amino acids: CASRDSGSNEAFF. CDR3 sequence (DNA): TGTGCCAGTAGGGACAGCGGGAGCAATGAAGCTTTCTTT.

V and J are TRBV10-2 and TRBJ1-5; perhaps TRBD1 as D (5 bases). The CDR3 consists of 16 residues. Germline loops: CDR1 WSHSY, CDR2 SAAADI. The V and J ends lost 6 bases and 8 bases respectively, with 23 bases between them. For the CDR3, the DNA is TGCGCCAGCAGCCAGGCCACCGGGGGGGGTAGGGAGCCCCAGCATTTT. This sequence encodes CASSQATGGGREPQHF.

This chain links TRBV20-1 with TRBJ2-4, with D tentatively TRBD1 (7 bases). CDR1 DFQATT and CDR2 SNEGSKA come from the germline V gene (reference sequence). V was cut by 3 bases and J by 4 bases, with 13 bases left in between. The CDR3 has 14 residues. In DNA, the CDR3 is TGCAGTGCTAGGGAGGGACAGCTAAAAAACATTCAGTACTTC. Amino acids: CSAREGQLKNIQYF.

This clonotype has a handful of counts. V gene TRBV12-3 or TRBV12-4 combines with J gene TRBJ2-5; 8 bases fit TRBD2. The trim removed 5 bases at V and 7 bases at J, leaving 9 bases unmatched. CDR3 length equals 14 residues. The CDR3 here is CASSPDPGGGTQYF. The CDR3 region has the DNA TGTGCCAGCAGTCCAGACCCCGGGGGGGGGACCCAGTACTTC.

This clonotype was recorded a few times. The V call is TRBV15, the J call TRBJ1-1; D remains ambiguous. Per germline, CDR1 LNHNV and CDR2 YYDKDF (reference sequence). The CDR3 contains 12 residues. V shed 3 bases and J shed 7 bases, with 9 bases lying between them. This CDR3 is CATSRSYNEAFF. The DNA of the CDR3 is TGTGCCACCAGCAGGAGTTACAATGAAGCTTTCTTT.

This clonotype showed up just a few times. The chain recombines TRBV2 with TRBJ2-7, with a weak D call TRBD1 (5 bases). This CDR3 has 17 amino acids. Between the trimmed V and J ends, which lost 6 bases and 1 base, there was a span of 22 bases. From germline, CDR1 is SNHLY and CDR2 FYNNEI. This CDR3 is CASSGPRSRGNSYEQYF. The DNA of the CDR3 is TGTGCCAGCAGCGGGCCTAGATCTAGGGGTAATTCCTACGAGCAGTACTTC.

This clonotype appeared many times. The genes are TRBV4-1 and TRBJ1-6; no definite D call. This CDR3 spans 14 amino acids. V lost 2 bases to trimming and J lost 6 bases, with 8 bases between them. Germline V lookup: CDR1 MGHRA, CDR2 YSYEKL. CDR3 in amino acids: CASSQLGGNSPLHF. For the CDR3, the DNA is TGCGCCAGCAGCCAACTCGGAGGTAATTCACCCCTCCACTTT.

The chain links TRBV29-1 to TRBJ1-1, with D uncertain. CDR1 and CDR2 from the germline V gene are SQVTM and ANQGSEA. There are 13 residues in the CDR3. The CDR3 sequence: CRADPRPQTEAFF. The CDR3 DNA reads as TGCAGGGCTGATCCGAGGCCCCAAACTGAAGCTTTCTTT.

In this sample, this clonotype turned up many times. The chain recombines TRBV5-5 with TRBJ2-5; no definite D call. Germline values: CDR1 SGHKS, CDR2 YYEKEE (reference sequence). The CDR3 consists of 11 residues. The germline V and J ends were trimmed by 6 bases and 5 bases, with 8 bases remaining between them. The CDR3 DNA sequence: TGTGCCAGCACCGCCTCGGAGACCCAGTACTTC. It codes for CASTASETQYF. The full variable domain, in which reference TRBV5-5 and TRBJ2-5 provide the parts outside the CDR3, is DAGVTQSPTHLIKTRGQQVTLRCSPISGHKSVSWYQQVLGQGPQFIFQYYEKEERGRGNFPDRFSARQFPNYSSELNVNALLLGDSALYLCASTASETQYFGPGTRLLVL.

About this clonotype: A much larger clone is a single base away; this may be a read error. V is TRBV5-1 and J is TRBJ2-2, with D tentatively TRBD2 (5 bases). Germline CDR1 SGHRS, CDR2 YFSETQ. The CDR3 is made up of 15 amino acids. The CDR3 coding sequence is TGCGCCAGCAGCTTGGCCCCGAGAAACACCGGGAAGCTGTTTTTT. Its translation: CASSLAPRNTGKLFF. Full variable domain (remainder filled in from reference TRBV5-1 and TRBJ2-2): KAGVTQTPRYLIKTRGQQVTLSCSPISGHRSVSWYQQTPGQGLQFLFEYFSETQRNKGNFPGRFSGRQFSNSRSEMNVSTLELGDSALYLCASSLAPRNTGKLFFGEGSRLTVL.

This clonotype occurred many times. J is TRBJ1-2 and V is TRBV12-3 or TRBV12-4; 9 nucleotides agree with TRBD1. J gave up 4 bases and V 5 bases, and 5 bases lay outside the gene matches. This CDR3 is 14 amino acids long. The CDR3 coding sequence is TGTGCCAGCAGTCGACAGGGGGGTGGCTATGGCTACACCTTC. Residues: CASSRQGGGYGYTF.